This T cell receptor (beta chain) was sequenced during a study of shared clonotypes between healthy human individuals. CDR1 and CDR2 (germline): LNHDA, SQIVND (reference sequence). The germline V and J ends were trimmed by 4 bases and 4 bases, with 14 bases remaining between them. The CDR3 is 14 residues long. Libraries were prepared by immunoSEQ multiplex PCR; TCRdb keeps only in-frame clonotypes and omits some of them. Of some 2,000,000 clones in the sample, around 95% were seen once. This sequence was found in a man younger than 35 in good health. What was sequenced was naive CD4+ T cells sorted from blood. The subset: CD45RA+ positively selected. This sequence joins TRBV19 and TRBJ2-7, with D perhaps TRBD2 (8 bases). The CDR3 DNA follows: TGTGCCAGTAGTAGGGACAGCGGGGGTTACGAGCAGTACTTC. It specifies CASSRDSGGYEQYF.